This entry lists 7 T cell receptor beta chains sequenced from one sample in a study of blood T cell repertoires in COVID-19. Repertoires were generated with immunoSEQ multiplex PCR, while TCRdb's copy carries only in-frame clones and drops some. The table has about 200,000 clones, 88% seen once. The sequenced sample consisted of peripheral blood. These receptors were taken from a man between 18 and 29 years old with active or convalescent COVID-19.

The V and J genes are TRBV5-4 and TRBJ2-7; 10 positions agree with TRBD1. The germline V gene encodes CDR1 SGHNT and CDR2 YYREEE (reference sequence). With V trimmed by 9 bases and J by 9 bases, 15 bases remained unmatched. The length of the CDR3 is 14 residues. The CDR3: CATTSRQGAQGQYF. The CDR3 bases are TGTGCCACAACGTCGCGACAGGGGGCGCAGGGGCAGTACTTC.

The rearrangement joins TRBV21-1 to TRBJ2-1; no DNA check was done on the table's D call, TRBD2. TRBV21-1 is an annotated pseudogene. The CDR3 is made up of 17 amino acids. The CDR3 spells CASSKMTSGTPENEQFF. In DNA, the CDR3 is TGTGCCAGCAGCAAAATGACTAGCGGGACCCCAGAGAATGAGCAGTTCTTC.

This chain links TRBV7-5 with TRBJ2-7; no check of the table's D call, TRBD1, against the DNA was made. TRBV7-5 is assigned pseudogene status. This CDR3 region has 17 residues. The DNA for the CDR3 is TGTGCCAGAAGCTTAGGAGGGGACAGGTTATCGGGATACGAGCAGTACTTC. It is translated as CARSLGGDRLSGYEQYF.

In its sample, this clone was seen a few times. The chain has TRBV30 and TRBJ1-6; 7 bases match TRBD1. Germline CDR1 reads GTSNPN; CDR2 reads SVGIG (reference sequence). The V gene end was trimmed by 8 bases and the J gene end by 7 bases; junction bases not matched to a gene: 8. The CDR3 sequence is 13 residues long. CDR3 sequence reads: CAQAGTANSPLHF. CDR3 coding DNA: TGTGCCCAAGCCGGGACAGCGAATTCACCCCTCCACTTT. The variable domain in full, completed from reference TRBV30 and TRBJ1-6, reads SQTIHQWPATLVQPVGSPLSLECTVEGTSNPNLYWYRQAAGRGLQLLFYSVGIGQISSEVPQNLSASRPQDRQFILSSKKLLLSDSGFYLCAQAGTANSPLHFGNGTRLTVT.

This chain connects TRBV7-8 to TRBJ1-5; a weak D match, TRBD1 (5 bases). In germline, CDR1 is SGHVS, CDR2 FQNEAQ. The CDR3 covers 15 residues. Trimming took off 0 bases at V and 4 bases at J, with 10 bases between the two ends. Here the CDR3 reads CASSLADGTNQPQHF. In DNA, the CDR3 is TGTGCCAGCAGCTTAGCAGACGGGACTAATCAGCCCCAGCATTTT. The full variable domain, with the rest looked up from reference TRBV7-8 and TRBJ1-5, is GAGVSQSPRYKVAKRGQDVALRCDPISGHVSLFWYQQALGQGPEFLTYFQNEAQLDKSGLPSDRFFAERPEGSVSTLKIQRTQQEDSAVYLCASSLADGTNQPQHFGDGTRLSIL.

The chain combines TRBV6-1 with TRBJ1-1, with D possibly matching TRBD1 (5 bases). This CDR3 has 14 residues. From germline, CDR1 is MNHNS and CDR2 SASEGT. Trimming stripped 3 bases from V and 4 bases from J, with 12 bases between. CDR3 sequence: CASSEPTGGTEAFF. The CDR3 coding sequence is TGTGCCAGCAGTGAGCCCACAGGTGGCACTGAAGCTTTCTTT.

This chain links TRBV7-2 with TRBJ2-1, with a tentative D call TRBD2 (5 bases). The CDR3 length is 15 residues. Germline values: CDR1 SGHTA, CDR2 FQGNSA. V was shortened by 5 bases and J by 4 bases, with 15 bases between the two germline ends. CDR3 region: CASSPVALDYNEQFF. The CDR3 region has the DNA TGTGCCAGCAGCCCCGTAGCGTTAGATTACAATGAGCAGTTCTTC.